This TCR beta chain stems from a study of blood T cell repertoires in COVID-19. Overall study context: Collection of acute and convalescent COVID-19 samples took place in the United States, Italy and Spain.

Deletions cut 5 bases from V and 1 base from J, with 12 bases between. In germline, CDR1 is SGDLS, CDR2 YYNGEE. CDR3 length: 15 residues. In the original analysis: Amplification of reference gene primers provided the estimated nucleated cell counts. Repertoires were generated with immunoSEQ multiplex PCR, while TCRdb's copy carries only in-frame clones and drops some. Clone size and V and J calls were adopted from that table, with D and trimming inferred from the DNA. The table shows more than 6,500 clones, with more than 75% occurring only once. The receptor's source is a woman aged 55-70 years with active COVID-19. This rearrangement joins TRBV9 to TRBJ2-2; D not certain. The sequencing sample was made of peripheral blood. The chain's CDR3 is CASSATDWNTGELFF. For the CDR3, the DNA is TGTGCCAGCAGTGCGACCGACTGGAACACCGGGGAGCTGTTTTTT.